The 23 T cell receptor beta chains in this list originate from one sample, sequenced in a study of chemoradiotherapy in HPV16-positive cancers. This table comes from immunoSEQ multiplex PCR, and its TCRdb copy is limited to in-frame clones, with some not included. The sample lists around 9,700 clones, 70% to 80% occurring once. Sampling was carried out from a patient who underwent chemoradiotherapy. The receptors were sampled from a human donor with HPV-associated anogenital cancer.

The CDR3 nucleotides read TGTGCCAGCAGAATCGGGACAAACTATGGCTACACCTTC. This encodes CASRIGTNYGYTF. The chain joins TRBV6-5 to TRBJ1-2; possible D gene TRBD1, 6 bases. The CDR3 runs to 13 residues. The germline gives CDR1 MNHEY, CDR2 SVGAGI. V shed 6 bases and J shed 2 bases, with 10 bases lying between them.

This clone came up a few times. The J gene is TRBJ1-5, the V gene TRBV7-2; D is uncertain. Per the germline V gene, CDR1 is SGHTA and CDR2 is FQGNSA. V gave up 1 base and J gave up 3 bases, with 7 bases separating them. The CDR3 consists of 14 residues. CDR3 sequence reads: CASSLGRINQPQHF. DNA for the CDR3: TGTGCCAGCAGCTTAGGACGGATCAATCAGCCCCAGCATTTT.

This clone has more than one count but fewer than ten. The gene calls are TRBV18 and TRBJ2-2, with D perhaps matching TRBD1 or TRBD2 (5 bases each). The germline gives CDR1 KGHSH, CDR2 LQKENI. The CDR3 contains 13 residues. V was shortened by 5 bases and J by 5 bases, with 9 bases between the two germline ends. This chain's CDR3 is CASSGTDTGELFF. Here the CDR3 DNA reads TGTGCCAGCTCAGGGACCGATACCGGGGAGCTGTTTTTT.

J is TRBJ2-5 and V is TRBV5-4; 7 bases line up with TRBD1. The CDR3 sequence is 14 residues long. Germline CDR1 SGHNT, CDR2 YYREEE (reference sequence). J lost 1 base, V lost 4 bases, and 4 bases had no gene match. CDR3 region: CASSRDSRQETQYF. For the CDR3, the DNA is TGTGCCAGCAGCCGGGACAGCCGCCAAGAGACCCAGTACTTC.

The rearrangement joins TRBV7-6 to TRBJ2-5, with no clear D. CDR1 and CDR2 from the germline V gene are SGHVS and FNYEAQ. The CDR3 contains 17 residues. V dropped 4 bases and J dropped 2 bases, with 20 bases sitting between them. CDR3 sequence: CASSSRQSPGHQETQYF. The DNA of the CDR3 is TGTGCCAGCAGCTCAAGGCAAAGTCCGGGTCATCAAGAGACCCAGTACTTC.

This clone was counted only a few times. This chain uses TRBV15 with TRBJ1-3; no clear D. CDR3 size: 11 residues. V was cut by 11 bases and J by 4 bases, with 9 bases left in between. Germline lookup yields CDR1 LNHNV and CDR2 YYDKDF (reference sequence). CDR3 region: CAAEGGNTIYF. The CDR3 DNA reads TGTGCCGCCGAAGGCGGAAACACCATATATTTT.

V gene TRBV15 combines with J gene TRBJ2-2; possible D gene TRBD1, 6 bases. From germline, CDR1 is LNHNV and CDR2 YYDKDF (reference sequence). With 5 bases removed from V and 2 bases from J, the gap between germline ends came to 12 bases. CDR3 size: 15 residues. CDR3 nucleotide sequence: TGTGCCACCAGCTTAGACAGGATCAACACCGGGGAGCTGTTTTTT. Protein sequence: CATSLDRINTGELFF.

The chain couples TRBV11-3 to TRBJ1-1, with unresolved D. Germline CDR1 SGHNT, CDR2 YENEEA. Trimming took off 1 base at V and 1 base at J, with 13 bases between the two ends. The CDR3 consists of 16 residues. CDR3 nucleotides: TGTGCCAGCAGCTTAGGGTCGTCTATAGGGAACACTGAAGCTTTCTTT. It yields the protein CASSLGSSIGNTEAFF. The whole variable domain, remainder taken from reference TRBV11-3 and TRBJ1-1, is EAGVVQSPRYKIIEKKQPVAFWCNPISGHNTLYWYLQNLGQGPELLIRYENEEAVDDSQLPKDRFSAERLKGVDSTLKIQPAELGDSAVYLCASSLGSSIGNTEAFFGQGTRLTVV.

The genes are TRBV19 and TRBJ1-4; possibly TRBD1 for D (6 bases). This CDR3 contains 15 residues. V dropped 7 bases and J dropped 6 bases, with 18 bases sitting between them. Germline V lookup: CDR1 LNHDA, CDR2 SQIVND (reference sequence). The CDR3 DNA follows: TGTGCCAGTATAAGGCGTTCGGGGGGCGATGAAAAACTGTTTTTT. Its translation: CASIRRSGGDEKLFF.

The CDR3 loop reads CASRGPGKGYTF. The CDR3 nucleotides are TGTGCCAGCAGGGGACCAGGGAAGGGCTACACCTTC. The chain has TRBV2 and TRBJ1-2, with a weak D call TRBD1 (5 bases). V was pared by 6 bases and J by 8 bases, with 13 bases between. The CDR3 runs to 12 residues. Germline values: CDR1 SNHLY, CDR2 FYNNEI.

This clone was seen more than once but under ten times. V and J are TRBV6-1 and TRBJ1-2; possible D gene TRBD1, 6 bases. V lost 4 bases and J 3 bases, leaving 9 bases between the germline ends. The CDR3 has 13 residues. Germline lookup yields CDR1 MNHNS and CDR2 SASEGT. CDR3 sequence (DNA): TGTGCCAGCAGTGTTAGACAGGACTATGGCTACACCTTC. It specifies CASSVRQDYGYTF.

The V call is TRBV9, the J call TRBJ1-2; tentative D call: TRBD1 (5 bases). The CDR3 sequence is 14 residues long. Germline V gene lookup returns CDR1 SGDLS and CDR2 YYNGEE. V was shortened by 0 bases and J by 2 bases, with 8 bases between the two germline ends. The CDR3 region has the DNA TGTGCCAGCAGCGTAGGGGGCGGAAACTATGGCTACACCTTC. This encodes CASSVGGGNYGYTF.

V is TRBV6-4 and J is TRBJ1-1; D ambiguous. CDR1 and CDR2 (germline): MRHNA, SNTAGT. The V and J ends lost 3 bases and 2 bases respectively, with 7 bases between them. The CDR3 covers 13 residues. CDR3 loop: CASSEGPNTEAFF. CDR3 in DNA: TGTGCCAGCAGTGAAGGGCCTAACACTGAAGCTTTCTTT.

As DNA, the CDR3 is TGTGCCAGCAGCGTAGCTTATCGGGGCCCTTTACCCGATACGCAGTATTTT. Translation gives CASSVAYRGPLPDTQYF. The V gene is TRBV9, the J gene TRBJ2-3; D may match TRBD1 or TRBD2 (5 bases each). Trimming cost V 0 bases and J 6 bases, with 20 bases left between them. This CDR3 is built from 17 residues. The germline CDR1 and CDR2 sequences are SGDLS and YYNGEE.

In its sample, this clone was seen a few times. The chain links TRBV2 to TRBJ2-3; 8 nucleotides agree with TRBD1. This CDR3 is 14 amino acids long. Germline CDR1 is SNHLY and CDR2 is FYNNEI. V lost 6 bases to trimming and J lost 4 bases; unmatched junction nucleotides: 6. CDR3 sequence (DNA): TGTGCCAGCAGGCAGACAGGGGAATCAGATACGCAGTATTTT. It is translated as CASRQTGESDTQYF.

V and J are TRBV7-9 and TRBJ1-3; D is unresolved. The V gene's germline CDR1 is SEHNR and CDR2 FQNEAQ (reference sequence). The CDR3 is 14 amino acids. V was trimmed by 2 bases and J by 4 bases, leaving 9 bases between them. The CDR3 nucleotides are TGTGCCAGCAGCTTAAACGACGGAGGAAACACCATATATTTT. Residues: CASSLNDGGNTIYF.

V usage is TRBV7-8 and J usage is TRBJ1-5; D gene uncertain. The CDR3 has 16 amino acids. Germline CDR1 reads SGHVS; CDR2 reads FQNEAQ. Trimming removed 6 bases at V and 3 bases at J, with 18 bases between. CDR3 bases: TGTGCCAGCAGTCAACCAAGGGTGGTGAACAATCAGCCCCAGCATTTT. Translated, it gives CASSQPRVVNNQPQHF.

The chain combines TRBV5-1 with TRBJ1-2; 10 nucleotides line up with TRBD1. Germline CDR1 SGHRS, CDR2 YFSETQ. With V trimmed by 4 bases and J by 6 bases, 6 bases remained unmatched. CDR3 size: 14 residues. The CDR3 nucleotides read TGCGCCAGCAGCGGGGCCGGGACAGGGGATGGCTACACCTTC. Translating gives CASSGAGTGDGYTF.

This chain uses TRBV18 with TRBJ1-6, with D maybe TRBD1 (6 bases). V lost 5 bases to trimming and J lost 7 bases, with 12 bases between them. The CDR3 sequence is 14 residues long. The V gene's germline CDR1 is KGHSH and CDR2 LQKENI. The CDR3 spells CASSTDRKNSPLHF. The CDR3 DNA reads TGTGCCAGCTCAACCGACAGGAAAAATTCACCCCTCCACTTT.

This clone was seen a single time. The chain is built from TRBV29-1 and TRBJ2-7, with TRBD2 matching over 8 bases. Trimming at V came to 4 bases and at J to 7 bases, leaving 12 bases not matched to a gene. The V gene's germline CDR1 is SQVTM and CDR2 ANQGSEA. CDR3 length equals 14 residues. This chain's CDR3 is CSVVLAGGPREQYF. CDR3 DNA: TGCAGCGTTGTGTTGGCGGGAGGACCGAGGGAGCAGTACTTC.

The genes are TRBV5-1 and TRBJ1-6; no reliable D call. Germline V gene sequence: CDR1 SGHRS, CDR2 YFSETQ. The ends were cut back, 5 bases at V and 7 bases at J, with 16 bases in the middle. This CDR3 comprises 15 residues. The CDR3 sequence is CASSLISLRNSPLHF. CDR3 in DNA: TGCGCCAGCAGTTTAATCTCTTTGAGGAATTCACCCCTCCACTTT.

J is TRBJ1-1 and V is TRBV2; 9 nucleotides line up with TRBD1. This CDR3 has 15 residues. Germline-derived CDR1 and CDR2 are SNHLY and FYNNEI. The trim removed 6 bases at V and 1 base at J, leaving 6 bases unmatched. CDR3 in DNA: TGTGCCAGCAGGCCCCGACAGGGGGGGAACACTGAAGCTTTCTTT. Translation gives CASRPRQGGNTEAFF. Looking up the rest from reference TRBV2 and TRBJ1-1 gives the full variable domain: EPEVTQTPSHQVTQMGQEVILRCVPISNHLYFYWYRQILGQKVEFLVSFYNNEISEKSEIFDDQFSVERPDGSNFTLKIRSTKLEDSAMYFCASRPRQGGNTEAFFGQGTRLTVV.

This clone was seen only a few times. The chain is built from TRBV27 and TRBJ2-1, with TRBD2 matching 7 bases. The CDR3 is 14 amino acids. Germline-derived CDR1 and CDR2 are MNHEY and SMNVEV (reference sequence). V was clipped by 6 bases and J by 8 bases; unmatched bases: 10. CDR3 region: CASSALTSFHEQFF. The CDR3, as DNA: TGTGCCAGCAGCGCATTGACTAGCTTCCATGAGCAGTTCTTC.